The entry that follows covers one T cell receptor (beta chain) sequence. Its antigen remains unidentified. These data come from a study of Tregs in tolerant kidney transplant recipients. Overall study results and limits: Some patients' samples used different primers over time, so nucleotide sequences weren't comparable. Activated donor B cell expansion appeared to reveal the most relevant donor-specific TCRbeta repertoire. The small number of patients limits these findings pending further validation.

Profiled with immunoSEQ multiplex PCR; TCRdb holds only in-frame clones, not every one. The repertoire has tens of thousands of clones, roughly 93% of them found once; the top ten carry around 1.5%. Related graft donors supplied nonmyeloablative bone marrow transplants, and mixed chimerism was transient. CD4+CD25+CD127- Tregs, CD4+CD25- non-Tregs, CD4 and CD8 cells were sorted. This specimen consisted of CD4+ T cells from blood (PBMCs), obtained 12 months after the transplant. This receptor was obtained from a human patient who received a combined kidney and bone marrow transplant. Some T cells may be provided by the graft donor.

The CDR3 nucleotides are TGTGCCATGACCAGCTCTGTGGGGCCGGGCACTGAAGCTTTCTTT. Translating gives CAMTSSVGPGTEAFF. The chain joins TRBV10-3 to TRBJ1-1; possibly TRBD1 for D (5 bases). Trimming shortened V by 9 bases and J by 4 bases, and 21 bases separated the two germline ends. The germline CDR1 and CDR2 sequences are ENHRY and SYGVKD. The CDR3 is made up of 15 amino acids.